This T cell receptor beta chain was observed in a study of blood T cell repertoires in COVID-19. Study-level background: Sites in the United States, Italy and Spain provided acute and convalescent COVID-19 samples. From T cells, B-cell-depleted T cells, or PBMCs came the material, which was cDNA or gDNA.

The authors' processing: Amplified reference gene primers provided the basis for estimating nucleated cell counts. The repertoire was sequenced with immunoSEQ multiplex PCR; TCRdb's copy has only in-frame clones and lacks some. V, J and clone size were drawn from that table, and D and trimming were deduced from the DNA. The sample contains around 120,000 clones, more than 75% of which appear only once. Looked up from germline, CDR1 is SNHLY and CDR2 is FYNNEI. J was trimmed by 6 bases and V by 10 bases; bases with no gene match: 10. This CDR3 region has 14 residues. This clonotype was sampled from a woman in her 70s with acute or convalescent COVID-19. Sequencing input: peripheral blood. The rearrangement uses TRBV2 and TRBJ1-1; TRBD1 agrees at 11 bases. The CDR3 here is CATDRGPGDAEAFF. The CDR3 DNA follows: TGTGCCACGGACAGGGGGCCGGGTGACGCTGAAGCTTTCTTT.